This T cell receptor (beta chain) came from a study of blood T cell repertoires in COVID-19 (dated by TCRdb to 2018 to 2021). Broadly, across the study: The collaborator samples originated in the United States, Italy and Spain and spanned the acute and convalescent phases of COVID-19. Samples were obtained from the ongoing ImmuneRACE study (first 160 participants) and from about 1,300 subjects provided by 6 global collaborators. The repertoires were made available in a free public database intended to serve as a resource for research on the immune response to SARS-CoV-2. Subjects who had been exposed to COVID-19, were actively infected with it, or had recovered from it provided the deeply sampled blood TCRbeta repertoires that made up the dataset. Where available, HLA class I and class II types were obtained from metadata supplied by the sample provider rather than from assay-based typing. Nearly every sample came with metadata listing a de-identified subject ID, COVID-19 status, age in years and sex. The prospective study material was composed of cDNA or gDNA derived from T cells, B-cell-depleted T cells, or PBMCs.

Details on this clone: Its binding antigen is unknown. Base qualities are not at hand, and no much larger clone is one base apart.

Whole blood was collected in K2EDTA tubes by collaborating institutions according to the institutions' own protocols. For TCRbeta analysis, collaborators shipped samples as frozen whole blood, isolated PBMCs, or DNA extracted from either of those sample types. General study outcomes and caveats: How much clinical and demographic metadata was included differed by source and by participant, and the metadata was provided uncurated.

TCRbeta CDR3 regions were amplified from genomic DNA using the immunoSEQ Assay, a bias-controlled multiplex PCR. As for how the authors treated the data: The number of nucleated cells in each sample was estimated from the amplification of reference gene primers within the assay. To quantify the absolute abundance of each unique TCRbeta CDR3 rearrangement, sequence reads were collapsed and filtered. For each sample, productive Simpson clonality was calculated as the square root of Simpson's diversity index over productive rearrangements. What TCRdb holds here is the immuneACCESS table cut down to in-frame rearrangements. Part of the clones is not present; checked against another copy, under half of the missing clones reflect an unresolved V gene, and the others are unexplained. The V and J calls and clone size were taken over from that table, and D and trimming were inferred from the DNA. The sample table records approximately 67,000 clones; around 90% of these occur just once. 7.3% of the sample belongs to the ten largest clones.

The sequencing sample was made of peripheral blood. The TCR comes from a human donor in a cohort sampled during active COVID-19.

The CDR3 region: CASSLAMVAAYNEQFF. The DNA sequence is given as TGTGCCAGCAGCTTAGCCATGGTAGCGGCCTACAATGAGCAGTTCTTC. The chain joins TRBV7-3 to TRBJ2-1; a weak D assignment points to TRBD2 (6 bases agree). CDR1 and CDR2 (SGHTA, FQGTGA) derive from the germline V gene. Measured from the cysteine to the phenylalanine, the CDR3 is 16 residues long. Of the read, only the CDR3 DNA is kept; its 48 bases are in frame from base 1. V is cut by 2 bases and J by 2 bases, and the space between the germline ends is 13 bases.